This T cell receptor (beta chain) emerged from a study of PD-L1 blockade in urothelial cancer. The wider study: Typically, measured as a median, blood samples had 110,000 to 150,000 T cells.

Germline V gene sequence: CDR1 LGHNA, CDR2 YNFKEQ. Trimming removed 1 base from V and 3 bases from J; junction bases left unmatched: 6. The length of the CDR3 is 17 residues. Generated by immunoSEQ multiplex PCR, the TCRdb table keeps only in-frame clones and is missing some. The sample has tens of thousands of clones; roughly 80% are singletons. The chain is built from TRBV4-2 and TRBJ2-1; 10 positions match TRBD2. The source was PBMCs, collected around atezolizumab (anti-PD-L1) treatment. The source is a man aged 65 to 79 with urothelial cancer. CDR3 DNA: TGTGCCAGCAGCCAAGCCTTCTTAGCGGGGGGCTACAATGAGCAGTTCTTC. As protein: CASSQAFLAGGYNEQFF.